This T cell receptor beta chain was sequenced during a study of shared clonotypes between healthy human individuals. Study-wide results and caveats: Only blood was sampled; tissue repertoires likely differ. It was the non-shared clonotypes that had lower generation probabilities than clonotypes shared by all four donors.

With regard to this clone: Its antigen is not known.

Assay execution proceeded at the deep level. Only in-frame clones appear in the TCRdb table, and some are missing; sequencing was by immunoSEQ multiplex PCR. This sample carries 2,500,000 or so clones, 93% of them seen once, and the ten largest clones take roughly 0.36%. This CDR3 is built from 17 residues. Germline-derived CDR1 and CDR2 are MGHRA and YSYEKL. V lost 0 bases, J lost 4 bases, and 16 bases lay in between. The chain carries TRBV4-1 and TRBJ2-1, with D possibly TRBD2 on 5 matching bases. This receptor was obtained from a man between 18 and 29 years old in good health. Some clones in this sample may be carry-over from other donors' samples. Material: naive CD4+ T cells from PBMCs. The subset here: CD45RA+ positively selected. The CDR3 region has the DNA TGCGCCAGCAGCCAAGATCCACGGACCGGACTGTACAATGAGCAGTTCTTC. Translating gives CASSQDPRTGLYNEQFF.